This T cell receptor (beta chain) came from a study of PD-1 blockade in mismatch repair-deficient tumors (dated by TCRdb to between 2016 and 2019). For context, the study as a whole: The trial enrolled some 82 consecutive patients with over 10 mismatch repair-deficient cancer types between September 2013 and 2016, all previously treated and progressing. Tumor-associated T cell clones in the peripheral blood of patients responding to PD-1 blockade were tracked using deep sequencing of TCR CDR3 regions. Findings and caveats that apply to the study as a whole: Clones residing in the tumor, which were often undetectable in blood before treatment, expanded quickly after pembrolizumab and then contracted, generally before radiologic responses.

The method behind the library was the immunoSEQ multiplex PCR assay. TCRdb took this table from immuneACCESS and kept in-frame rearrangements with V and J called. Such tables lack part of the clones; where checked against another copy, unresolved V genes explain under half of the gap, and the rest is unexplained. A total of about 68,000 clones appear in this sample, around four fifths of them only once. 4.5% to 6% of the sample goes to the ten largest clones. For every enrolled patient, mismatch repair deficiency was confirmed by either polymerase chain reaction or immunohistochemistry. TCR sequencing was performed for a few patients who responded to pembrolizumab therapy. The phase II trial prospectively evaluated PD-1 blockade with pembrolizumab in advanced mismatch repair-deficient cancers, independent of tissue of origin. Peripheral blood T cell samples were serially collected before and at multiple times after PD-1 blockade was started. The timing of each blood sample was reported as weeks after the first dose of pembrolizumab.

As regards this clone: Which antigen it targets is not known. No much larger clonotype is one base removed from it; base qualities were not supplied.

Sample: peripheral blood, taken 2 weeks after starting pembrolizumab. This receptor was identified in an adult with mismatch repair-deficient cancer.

The CDR3 protein sequence reads: CASTPSWGGYQPQHF. The nucleotides are TGTGCCAGCACTCCCTCATGGGGGGGGTATCAGCCCCAGCATTTT. Here the chain combines TRBV6-6 and TRBJ1-5; TRBD1 might be the D gene, on 5 matching bases. The cysteine opens and the phenylalanine closes a CDR3 of 15 amino acids. The read is trimmed to its CDR3 DNA, 45 bases read in frame from base 1. From the germline V gene (reference sequence), CDR1 is MNHNY and CDR2 is SVGAGI. V is pared back by 7 bases and J by 5 bases, with 18 bases lying between the germline termini.